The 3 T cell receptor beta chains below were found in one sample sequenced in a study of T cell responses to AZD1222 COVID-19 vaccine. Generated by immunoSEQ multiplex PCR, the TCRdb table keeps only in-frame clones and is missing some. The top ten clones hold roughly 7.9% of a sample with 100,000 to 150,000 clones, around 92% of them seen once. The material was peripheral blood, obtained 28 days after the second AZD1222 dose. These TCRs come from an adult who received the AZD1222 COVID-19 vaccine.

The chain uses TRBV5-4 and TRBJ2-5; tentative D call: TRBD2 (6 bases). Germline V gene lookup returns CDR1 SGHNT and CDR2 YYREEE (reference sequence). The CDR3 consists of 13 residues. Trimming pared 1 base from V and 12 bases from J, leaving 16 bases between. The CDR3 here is CASSLNGGENKYF. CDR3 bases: TGTGCCAGCAGCTTGAACGGCGGGGAAAACAAGTACTTC.

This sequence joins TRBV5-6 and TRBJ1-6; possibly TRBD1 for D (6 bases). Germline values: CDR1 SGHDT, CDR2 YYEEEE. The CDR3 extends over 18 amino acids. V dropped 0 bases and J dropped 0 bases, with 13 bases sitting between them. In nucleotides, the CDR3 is TGTGCCAGCAGCTTGGGGTCAGGGGCGAGCTCCTATAATTCACCCCTCCACTTT. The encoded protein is CASSLGSGASSYNSPLHF.

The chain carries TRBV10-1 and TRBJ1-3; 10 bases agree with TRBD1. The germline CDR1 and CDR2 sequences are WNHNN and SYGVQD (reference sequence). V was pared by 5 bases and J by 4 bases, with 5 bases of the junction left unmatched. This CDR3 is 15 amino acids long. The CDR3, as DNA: TGCGCCAGCAGTCGGGACAGGGGAGTGGGAAACACCATATATTTT. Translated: CASSRDRGVGNTIYF.